Below are 26 T cell receptor beta chains sequenced from a single sample in a study of Tregs in tolerant kidney transplant recipients. Only in-frame clones appear in the TCRdb table, and some are missing; sequencing was by immunoSEQ multiplex PCR. This sample's table reports about 14,000 clones. Mixed chimerism was transient after nonmyeloablative marrow transplants from related graft donors. Sequenced material: CD8+ T cells from blood (PBMCs), taken 6 months after the transplant. These receptors were collected from a human patient who received a combined kidney and bone marrow transplant. These T cells may partly come from the graft donor.

Comment on this clone: The CDR3 goes on 3 residues after the read ends, and that part is filled in from the germline J gene. V is TRBV20-1 and J is TRBJ1-2; 8 nucleotides agree with TRBD1. V shed 4 bases, J shed 3 bases, and the junction held 4 bases outside the gene matches. Germline values: CDR1 DFQATT, CDR2 SNEGSKA (reference sequence). The CDR3 sequence is 13 residues long. CDR3 bases read: TGCAGTGCTACTCTGGACAGGGACTATGGC. Encoded protein: CSATLDRDYG. The whole CDR3 region reads CSATLDRDYGYTF.

Of note for this clone: The CDR3 is cut off 3 residues early in the read; its end comes from the germline J gene. The chain combines TRBV6-2 or TRBV6-3 with TRBJ2-3, with a possible D match to TRBD2 (5 bases). This CDR3 region has 13 residues. The germline V gene has CDR1 MNHEY and CDR2 SVGEGT. The CDR3 bases that were read are TGTGCCAGCAGTTTCCCCCCCCGGGGTCCG. Its protein product is CASSFPPRGP. The entire CDR3 is CASSFPPRGPQYF.

In regard to this clone: The read halts 3 residues ahead of the CDR3 end, with the missing end drawn from the germline J gene. The gene calls are TRBV19 and TRBJ1-4, with D possibly being TRBD1 (5 bases). CDR3 length equals 14 residues. The germline CDR1 and CDR2 sequences are LNHDA and SQIVND (reference sequence). V lost 1 base to trimming and J lost 7 bases, with 10 bases between them. The CDR3 loop reads CASSIGPGGEKLFF. The sequenced part of the CDR3 DNA is TGTGCCAGTAGTATAGGTCCCGGGGGTGAAAAA.

As to this clone: The CDR3 is cut off 3 residues early in the read; its end comes from the germline J gene. The chain uses TRBV2 and TRBJ2-7; possible D gene TRBD2, 5 bases. The germline CDR1 and CDR2 sequences are SNHLY and FYNNEI. This CDR3 contains 16 residues. Trimming took 8 bases from V and 6 from J, leaving 26 bases between them. The CDR3 protein is CASPPAQVPFGGEQYF. Partial CDR3 DNA: TGTGCCAGCCCGCCGGCGCAGGTTCCCTTCGGAGGCGAG. The full variable domain, rest sourced from reference TRBV2 and TRBJ2-7, is EPEVTQTPSHQVTQMGQEVILRCVPISNHLYFYWYRQILGQKVEFLVSFYNNEISEKSEIFDDQFSVERPDGSNFTLKIRSTKLEDSAMYFCASPPAQVPFGGEQYFGPGTRLTVT.

Of note for this clone: The observed sequence ends 3 residues before the CDR3 terminus, with the missing tail filled in from the germline J gene. The chain joins TRBV6-2 or TRBV6-3 to TRBJ2-7; the match to TRBD2 covers 12 bases. This CDR3 has 14 residues. CDR1 is MNHEY and CDR2 is SVGEGT in the germline V gene. J lost 1 base, V lost 7 bases, and 2 bases had no gene match. The covered CDR3 bases are TGTGCCAGCACGACTAGCGGGAGATCCTACGAG. This sequence encodes CASTTSGRSYE. From start to end, the CDR3 is CASTTSGRSYEQYF.

About this clone itself: Coverage ceases 3 residues before the CDR3 finishes, and the germline J gene fills in the end. The chain employs TRBV29-1 and TRBJ2-1; 7 nucleotides align to TRBD2. Germline loops: CDR1 SQVTM, CDR2 ANQGSEA. V shed 3 bases and J 9 bases; nucleotides not matched to a gene: 14. This CDR3 comprises 15 residues. CDR3 loop: CSVDKGEGPGGEQFF. The CDR3 DNA, read in part, is TGCAGCGTTGATAAAGGGGAGGGCCCGGGTGGTGAG.

About this clone itself: The CDR3 is cut off 3 residues early in the read; its end comes from the germline J gene. The chain is built from TRBV10-2 and TRBJ2-3; 7 bases match TRBD1. The V gene end was trimmed by 8 bases and the J gene end by 0 bases; junction bases not matched to a gene: 11. The CDR3 is made up of 16 amino acids. CDR1 WSHSY and CDR2 SAAADI come from the germline V gene. Here the CDR3 reads CASGQDLFYSTDTQYF. The CDR3 bases that were read are TGCGCCAGCGGACAGGACCTTTTCTATAGCACAGATACG.

On this clone: The read gets to within 3 residues of the CDR3 end, and the germline J gene fills in the rest. This chain connects TRBV7-6 to TRBJ2-2; D unclear. The V end lost 5 bases, the J end lost 2 bases, and 3 bases lay between the germline ends. This CDR3 spans 12 amino acids. Germline assignment: CDR1 SGHVS and CDR2 FNYEAQ. The CDR3 is CASSPNTGELFF. Partial CDR3 DNA: TGTGCCAGCAGCCCAAACACCGGGGAG.

With regard to this clone: The CDR3 goes on 3 residues after the read ends, and that part is filled in from the germline J gene. This chain joins TRBV28 and TRBJ1-5; possible D gene TRBD1, 6 bases. Trimming removed 10 bases from V and 5 bases from J, with 12 bases in between. Germline CDR1 is MDHEN and CDR2 is SYDVKM. This CDR3 is built from 12 residues. The part of the CDR3 DNA that was read is TGTGCCACCCTAAGGGGGTATCAGCCC. Translated, it gives CATLRGYQP. From start to end, the CDR3 is CATLRGYQPQHF.

About this clone: Read coverage stops 3 residues before the CDR3 terminus; the germline J gene supplies the remainder. V and J are TRBV19 and TRBJ2-3; a possible D gene is TRBD1 (5 bases). Looked up from germline, CDR1 is LNHDA and CDR2 is SQIVND (reference sequence). This CDR3 region has 14 residues. Incomplete CDR3 DNA: TGTGCCAGTAGTATAGTACAGGCTGGGCAGCCG. Translation gives CASSIVQAGQP. The whole CDR3 protein is CASSIVQAGQPQYF.

On this clone: The read ends 3 residues shy of where the CDR3 ends; the end is completed using the germline J gene. This chain connects TRBV20-1 to TRBJ2-7; perhaps TRBD1 as D (5 bases). The CDR3 runs to 17 residues. V lost 0 bases, J lost 0 bases, and 18 bases lay in between. Per germline, CDR1 DFQATT and CDR2 SNEGSKA (reference sequence). The DNA read from the CDR3 is TGCAGTGCTAGAGATCGAATGGTAGGGGTAAACTCCTACGAG. Translating it yields CSARDRMVGVNSYE. The full CDR3 is CSARDRMVGVNSYEQYF.

Concerning this clone itself: The read is 3 residues too short to cover the CDR3 end, so that end is filled in from the germline J gene. J is TRBJ2-3 and V is TRBV19, with D perhaps TRBD1 (5 bases). The ends were cut back, 9 bases at V and 0 bases at J, with 16 bases in the middle. The CDR3 sequence is 15 residues long. The germline V gene encodes CDR1 LNHDA and CDR2 SQIVND (reference sequence). CDR3 sequence reads: CASPPWAGSTDTQYF. Incomplete CDR3 DNA: TGTGCCAGCCCCCCGTGGGCAGGGAGCACAGATACG.

Comments on this clone: The read gets to within 3 residues of the CDR3 end, and the germline J gene fills in the rest. The J gene is TRBJ2-1, the V gene TRBV28; TRBD2 agrees at 13 bases. Germline V lookup: CDR1 MDHEN, CDR2 SYDVKM. The CDR3 has 17 residues. Trimming took 6 bases from V and 2 from J; bases not matched to a gene: 7. CDR3 DNA (partial): TGTGCCAGCAGCGCATTGGGACTAGCGGGACCCTACAATGAG. Protein: CASSALGLAGPYNE. The complete CDR3 sequence is CASSALGLAGPYNEQFF.

CDR3 DNA (partial): TGTGCCAGCAGCTTAAGCTCCCTCGGTGAAAAA. Its protein product is CASSLSSLGEK. The whole CDR3 protein reads CASSLSSLGEKLFF. The chain couples TRBV7-6 to TRBJ1-4, with no clear D. The read ends 3 residues before the CDR3 terminus; that terminus is restored from the germline J gene. The germline V gene has CDR1 SGHVS and CDR2 FNYEAQ. CDR3 length: 14 residues. V lost 2 bases to trimming and J lost 7 bases, with 11 bases between them.

About this clone: The read ends 3 residues early relative to the CDR3; the germline J gene fills the gap. The chain links TRBV7-6 to TRBJ1-2; D not resolved. The CDR3 has 15 amino acids. Germline V lookup: CDR1 SGHVS, CDR2 FNYEAQ. The CDR3 sequence: CASSPSGGSTDTYTF. The CDR3 DNA, read in part, is TGTGCCAGCAGCCCTTCTGGCGGGAGCACAGATACC.

Here the CDR3 reads CSAAGTSIETQYF. Incomplete CDR3 DNA: TGCAGCGCTGCCGGGACTAGCATTGAGACC. The chain is built from TRBV29-1 and TRBJ2-5; 9 bases match TRBD2. The read ends 3 residues early relative to the CDR3; the germline J gene fills the gap. V lost 7 bases and J lost 5; bases outside the gene matches: 8. CDR1 is SQVTM and CDR2 is ANQGSEA in the germline V gene. CDR3 length: 13 amino acids.

A note on this clone: The observed sequence ends 3 residues before the CDR3 terminus, with the missing tail filled in from the germline J gene. The chain couples TRBV7-6 to TRBJ2-1; D is unclear. This CDR3 has 13 residues. The germline V and J ends were trimmed by 5 bases and 8 bases, with 13 bases remaining between them. The germline gives CDR1 SGHVS, CDR2 FNYEAQ. The part of the CDR3 DNA that was read is TGTGCCAGCAGCACCCGACTGTCCGATGAG. This codes for CASSTRLSDE. The whole CDR3 region reads CASSTRLSDEQFF. The whole variable domain, remainder taken from reference TRBV7-6 and TRBJ2-1, is GAGVSQSPRYKVTKRGQDVALRCDPISGHVSLYWYRQALGQGPEFLTYFNYEAQQDKSGLPNDRFSAERPEGSISTLTIQRTEQRDSAMYRCASSTRLSDEQFFGPGTRLTVL.

About this clone itself: The read finishes 3 residues shy of the CDR3 end, and the germline J gene is used to complete it. The chain combines TRBV27 with TRBJ2-7, with D unresolved. V gave up 4 bases and J gave up 3 bases, with 10 bases separating them. Germline V gene data show CDR1 as MNHEY and CDR2 as SMNVEV (reference sequence). The CDR3 totals 13 residues. This CDR3 reads CASSYGPLYEQYF. The CDR3 bases that were read are TGTGCCAGCAGTTATGGCCCGCTCTACGAG.

With respect to this clone: The sequenced fragment ends 3 residues before the CDR3 boundary, so the rest is inferred from the germline J gene. The chain carries TRBV20-1 and TRBJ2-3; 12 nucleotides match TRBD2. The V gene end was trimmed by 3 bases and the J gene end by 6 bases; junction bases not matched to a gene: 10. The CDR3 sequence is 16 residues long. Germline lookup yields CDR1 DFQATT and CDR2 SNEGSKA (reference sequence). The CDR3 bases that were read are TGCAGTGCTAGTTCCGAGACTAGCGGGAGTGTGGATACG. Encoded protein: CSASSETSGSVDT. The whole CDR3 region reads CSASSETSGSVDTQYF.

The covered CDR3 bases are TGCAGTGCTGCACGACCGGGACAGAGGACTGAA. This encodes CSAARPGQRTE. The full CDR3 protein reads CSAARPGQRTEAFF. This chain uses TRBV20-1 with TRBJ1-1; the match to TRBD1 covers 7 bases. The read comes to an end 3 residues before the CDR3 does, leaving the germline J gene to fill in the end. V dropped 5 bases and J dropped 5; count of bases not matched to a gene: 11. CDR1 and CDR2 (germline): DFQATT, SNEGSKA (reference sequence). The CDR3 extends over 14 amino acids.

Details on this clone: The observed sequence ends 3 residues before the CDR3 terminus, with the missing tail filled in from the germline J gene. The chain employs TRBV20-1 and TRBJ2-4; 10 positions match TRBD2. Unmatched junction bases numbered 6, after V lost 0 bases and J lost 4 bases. This CDR3 region has 16 residues. The germline gives CDR1 DFQATT, CDR2 SNEGSKA (reference sequence). The CDR3 is CSARERVAGGKNIQYF. Incomplete CDR3 DNA: TGCAGTGCTAGAGAACGGGTAGCGGGAGGAAAAAACATT.

Partial CDR3 DNA: TGTGCCAGCAGCGATAGTACCTACGAG. It encodes CASSDSTYE. The CDR3 in its entirety is CASSDSTYEQYF. This chain joins TRBV7-9 and TRBJ2-7; D uncertain. The read ends 3 residues shy of where the CDR3 ends; the end is completed using the germline J gene. V lost 5 bases, J lost 2 bases, and 7 bases lay in between. This CDR3 region has 12 residues. Germline lookup yields CDR1 SEHNR and CDR2 FQNEAQ (reference sequence).

On this clone: The sequence runs out 3 residues before the end of the CDR3; the remainder is reconstructed from the germline J gene. The chain uses TRBV5-4 and TRBJ1-2; no firm D call. CDR3 length equals 13 residues. Germline V gene data show CDR1 as SGHNT and CDR2 as YYREEE (reference sequence). The germline V and J ends were trimmed by 1 base and 3 bases, with 7 bases remaining between them. CDR3 DNA (partial): TGTGCCAGCAGCTTGTTACCAGACTATGGC. This translates into CASSLLPDYG. The complete CDR3 sequence is CASSLLPDYGYTF.

On this clone: The sequence runs out 3 residues before the end of the CDR3; the remainder is reconstructed from the germline J gene. The rearrangement links TRBV7-7 to TRBJ2-1, with 10 positions matching TRBD2. This CDR3 comprises 14 residues. Germline V gene sequence: CDR1 SSHAT, CDR2 FNYEAQ (reference sequence). Trimming cost V 4 bases and J 8 bases; bases outside gene matches: 5. The covered CDR3 bases are TGTGCCAGCAGCTCCGGGACTAGCGAGCATGAG. It specifies CASSSGTSEHE. The whole CDR3 is CASSSGTSEHEQFF.

As regards this clone: The CDR3 extends 3 residues past the end of the read, so its final part is completed from the germline J gene. V gene TRBV20-1 combines with J gene TRBJ1-4; 9 bases match TRBD1. Trimming at V came to 3 bases and at J to 0 bases, leaving 5 bases not matched to a gene. The CDR3 loop spans 16 amino acids. Germline lookup yields CDR1 DFQATT and CDR2 SNEGSKA (reference sequence). This CDR3 is CSASGTGPATNEKLFF. The CDR3 bases that were read are TGCAGTGCTAGCGGGACAGGGCCAGCAACTAATGAAAAA.

For this clone: A read error may produce the germline difference seen at one junction end. The read stops 3 residues short of the end of the CDR3; the missing end is completed from the germline J gene. At the DNA level, this CDR3 is encoded by other sequences in the same sample as well. The genes are TRBV2 and TRBJ1-3; perhaps TRBD1 as D (6 bases). This CDR3 spans 19 amino acids. Germline lookup yields CDR1 SNHLY and CDR2 FYNNEI. The CDR3 region is CASISEGREGVNSGNTIYF. Incomplete CDR3 DNA: TGTGCCAGCATCAGTGAAGGTAGAGAGGGGGTCAACTCTGGAAACACA.